The 29 T cell receptor beta chains given below trace back to one sample, sequenced in a study of radiation and T cells in renal cell carcinoma. The method was immunoSEQ multiplex PCR; TCRdb's version includes in-frame clones alone and lacks a portion of them. The table shows roughly 120,000 clones, with approximately 82% occurring only once. Time point denoted: baseline pretreatment blood. The treatment was: 15 Gy SBRT to primary tumor, nephrectomy 4 weeks later. Sequenced material: blood, taken from a patient whose treatment included radiotherapy and nephrectomy. The receptors shown here come from a woman in her sixties or seventies with renal cell carcinoma.

The chain combines TRBV5-1 with TRBJ1-2; 7 nucleotides match TRBD1. The CDR3 extends over 15 amino acids. In germline, CDR1 is SGHRS, CDR2 YFSETQ. The V and J ends lost 0 bases and 4 bases, in that order; junction bases with no gene match: 6. Here the CDR3 DNA reads TGCGCCAGCAGCTTGGCCGGGACAGACCTCTATGGCTACACCTTC. Translating it yields CASSLAGTDLYGYTF. The full variable domain, in which reference TRBV5-1 and TRBJ1-2 provide the parts outside the CDR3, is KAGVTQTPRYLIKTRGQQVTLSCSPISGHRSVSWYQQTPGQGLQFLFEYFSETQRNKGNFPGRFSGRQFSNSRSEMNVSTLELGDSALYLCASSLAGTDLYGYTFGSGTRLTVV.

CDR3 in DNA: TGTGCCAGCAGCCCTGGCGGGGGACAGACCTATGGCTACACCTTC. Translating it yields CASSPGGGQTYGYTF. The chain has TRBV9 and TRBJ1-2; 7 positions agree with TRBD1. The V and J ends lost 4 bases and 4 bases, in that order; junction bases with no gene match: 10. CDR3 length: 15 residues. CDR1 SGDLS and CDR2 YYNGEE come from the germline V gene.

The V gene is TRBV5-5, the J gene TRBJ1-1, with a weak D call TRBD1 (6 bases). Germline-derived CDR1 and CDR2 are SGHKS and YYEKEE (reference sequence). The CDR3 totals 14 residues. Trimming shortened V by 0 bases and J by 4 bases, and 10 bases separated the two germline ends. The CDR3 nucleotides are TGTGCCAGCAGCTTGGCCAGGGGAGGCACTGAAGCTTTCTTT. This codes for CASSLARGGTEAFF.

The genes are TRBV2 and TRBJ2-2; 9 bases agree with TRBD1. Germline lookup yields CDR1 SNHLY and CDR2 FYNNEI. V lost 5 bases to trimming and J lost 1 base; unmatched junction nucleotides: 8. The CDR3 sequence is 17 residues long. CDR3 in DNA: TGTGCCAGCAGTTCGGGGACAGGGCCAGAGAACACCGGGGAGCTGTTTTTT. It translates to CASSSGTGPENTGELFF. The whole variable domain, filled in from reference TRBV2 and TRBJ2-2, reads EPEVTQTPSHQVTQMGQEVILRCVPISNHLYFYWYRQILGQKVEFLVSFYNNEISEKSEIFDDQFSVERPDGSNFTLKIRSTKLEDSAMYFCASSSGTGPENTGELFFGEGSRLTVL.

This clone showed up just a few times. This chain links TRBV4-3 with TRBJ1-2; D gene unclear. Germline V CDR1 and CDR2: LGHNA, YSLEER. The CDR3 is 13 residues long. V lost 0 bases and J 6 bases, leaving 8 bases between the germline ends. In DNA, the CDR3 is TGCGCCAGCAGCCAAGATTGGAGGGATGGCTACACCTTC. As protein: CASSQDWRDGYTF.

The chain combines TRBV7-2 with TRBJ2-3; 9 nucleotides match TRBD2. The V segment lost 1 base and the J segment 1 base; nucleotides outside the gene matches: 3. Germline V lookup: CDR1 SGHTA, CDR2 FQGNSA. This CDR3 has 16 amino acids. DNA of the CDR3: TGTGCCAGCAGCTTAGGGGCTAGCGGGGGCACAGATACGCAGTATTTT. Encoded protein: CASSLGASGGTDTQYF.

This chain joins TRBV11-2 and TRBJ2-5, with TRBD2 identical over 12 bases. CDR1 is SGHAT, CDR2 FQNNGV, per germline. CDR3 length equals 15 residues. J was trimmed by 5 bases and V by 4 bases; bases with no gene match: 5. The CDR3 DNA reads TGTGCCAGCAGCTCACCTAGCGGGGGGGCGGAGACCCAGTACTTC. Protein product: CASSSPSGGAETQYF.

This clone came up a few times. The chain couples TRBV28 to TRBJ1-1, with unresolved D. The germline gives CDR1 MDHEN, CDR2 SYDVKM. V was trimmed by 4 bases and J by 1 base, leaving 4 bases between them. The CDR3 extends over 12 amino acids. CDR3 protein: CASSWGNTEAFF. CDR3 nucleotides: TGTGCCAGCAGTTGGGGGAACACTGAAGCTTTCTTT.

The CDR3 DNA follows: TGTGCCTGGAGTGAGGGACTAGCGGGAGACGAGCAGTACTTC. Its protein is CAWSEGLAGDEQYF. The rearrangement uses TRBV30 and TRBJ2-7; 14 bases are shared with TRBD2. The CDR3 contains 14 residues. Germline trimming cut 1 base from V and 5 bases from J; bases unmatched to any gene: 1. Per germline, CDR1 GTSNPN and CDR2 SVGIG (reference sequence).

The rearrangement joins TRBV19 to TRBJ1-5, with 8 bases aligning to TRBD1. The germline V gene encodes CDR1 LNHDA and CDR2 SQIVND (reference sequence). The CDR3 sequence is 14 residues long. V was pared by 4 bases and J by 6 bases, with 5 bases of the junction left unmatched. In nucleotides, the CDR3 is TGTGCCAGTAGTACCCTGACAGGGGTTCAGCCCCAGCATTTT. Its translation is CASSTLTGVQPQHF.

CDR3 sequence reads: CSVQGTGANVLTF. The CDR3 DNA reads TGCAGCGTTCAGGGTACTGGGGCCAACGTCCTGACTTTC. This rearrangement joins TRBV29-1 to TRBJ2-6, with D perhaps matching TRBD1 (5 bases). This CDR3 has 13 amino acids. CDR1 is SQVTM and CDR2 is ANQGSEA in the germline V gene. Trimming took 5 bases from V and 2 from J, leaving 7 bases between them.

V usage is TRBV7-2 and J usage is TRBJ2-1; D not resolved. Germline CDR1 is SGHTA and CDR2 is FQGNSA. The V end lost 2 bases, the J end lost 5 bases, and 10 bases lay between the germline ends. The CDR3 has 14 amino acids. DNA for the CDR3: TGTGCCAGCAGCTTACTGGCGAGAGACAATGAGCAGTTCTTC. Encoded protein: CASSLLARDNEQFF.

This clone was seen a handful of times. V is TRBV6-6 and J is TRBJ2-2; perhaps TRBD2 as D (5 bases). This CDR3 has 13 amino acids. Germline lookup yields CDR1 MNHNY and CDR2 SVGAGI (reference sequence). The ends were cut back, 5 bases at V and 9 bases at J, with 13 bases in the middle. In DNA form, the CDR3 reads TGTGCCAGCAGTGTTCAGGTCGGGAGGGAGCTGTTTTTT. Protein product: CASSVQVGRELFF.

This clone came up a few times. The chain combines TRBV5-1 with TRBJ1-1; D is unclear. The CDR3 sequence is 11 residues long. V gave up 5 bases and J gave up 5 bases, with 7 bases separating them. Per germline, CDR1 SGHRS and CDR2 YFSETQ. In nucleotides, the CDR3 is TGCGCCAGCAGATTTGCGACTGAAGCTTTCTTT. This encodes CASRFATEAFF.

This clone appeared a single time. The J gene is TRBJ2-3, the V gene TRBV6-5; 14 bases align to TRBD2. The V and J ends lost 5 bases and 14 bases, in that order; junction bases with no gene match: 6. Germline V gene data show CDR1 as MNHEY and CDR2 as SVGAGI. This CDR3 spans 13 amino acids. The CDR3 nucleotides are TGTGCCAGCAGTGACGGACTAGCGGGAGGTGTGTATTTT. Translating gives CASSDGLAGGVYF.

The table lists this clone with a few counts. The rearrangement links TRBV29-1 to TRBJ1-1; TRBD1 agrees at 7 bases. V lost 0 bases and J lost 5; bases outside the gene matches: 6. The germline CDR1 and CDR2 sequences are SQVTM and ANQGSEA. The CDR3 is made up of 14 amino acids. The CDR3 here is CSVEDRTGRTEAFF. CDR3 sequence (DNA): TGCAGCGTTGAAGACCGGACAGGTAGGACTGAAGCTTTCTTT. Full variable domain (outside the CDR3, taken from reference TRBV29-1 and TRBJ1-1): SAVISQKPSRDICQRGTSLTIQCQVDSQVTMMFWYRQQPGQSLTLIATANQGSEATYESGFVIDKFPISRPNLTFSTLTVSNMSPEDSSIYLCSVEDRTGRTEAFFGQGTRLTVV.

As DNA, the CDR3 is TGTGCCAGCAGTACCCGTCGTCAGACAGGGTACAGCACCATATATTTT. Translated, it gives CASSTRRQTGYSTIYF. The V gene is TRBV28, the J gene TRBJ1-3, with 7 positions matching TRBD1. Germline-derived CDR1 and CDR2 are MDHEN and SYDVKM. The CDR3 length is 16 residues. Trimming at V came to 5 bases and at J to 9 bases, leaving 16 bases not matched to a gene.

This clone was observed once. This chain links TRBV11-2 with TRBJ1-2; D perhaps matches TRBD1 (5 bases). Trimming stripped 3 bases from V and 2 bases from J, with 10 bases between. This CDR3 has 14 residues. The germline CDR1 and CDR2 sequences are SGHAT and FQNNGV. The CDR3 loop is CASSFGRDNYGYTF. In DNA, the CDR3 is TGTGCCAGCAGCTTCGGGAGGGACAACTATGGCTACACCTTC. The variable domain in full, completed from reference TRBV11-2 and TRBJ1-2, reads EAGVAQSPRYKIIEKRQSVAFWCNPISGHATLYWYQQILGQGPKLLIQFQNNGVVDDSQLPKDRFSAERLKGVDSTLKIQPAKLEDSAVYLCASSFGRDNYGYTFGSGTRLTVV.

In this sample, this clone turned up once. This chain uses TRBV12-2 with TRBJ1-3; the table gives TRBD1 as D, unverified against the DNA. TRBV12-2 represents a pseudogene. CDR3 length: 16 amino acids. CDR3 coding DNA: TGTGCAAGTCGCCGGGAATCAGGGGAACTCGGAAACACCATATATTTT. It yields the protein CASRRESGELGNTIYF.

The sample holds one count of this clone. This rearrangement joins TRBV6-1 to TRBJ1-2, with D hard to call. There are 14 residues in the CDR3. Trimming shortened V by 6 bases and J by 7 bases, and 18 bases separated the two germline ends. From germline, CDR1 is MNHNS and CDR2 SASEGT. CDR3 loop: CASRSQSGSGGYTF. CDR3 in DNA: TGTGCCAGCAGATCTCAGTCGGGAAGTGGTGGCTACACCTTC.

This chain links TRBV11-2 with TRBJ2-4; D remains unclear. V shed 5 bases and J shed 0 bases, with 8 bases lying between them. In germline, CDR1 is SGHAT, CDR2 FQNNGV. This CDR3 has 14 residues. CDR3 DNA: TGTGCCAGCAGCCCCAGATTAGCCAAAAACATTCAGTACTTC. This sequence encodes CASSPRLAKNIQYF.

The chain employs TRBV5-6 and TRBJ2-7; D ambiguous. Germline V CDR1 and CDR2: SGHDT, YYEEEE. V was trimmed by 1 base and J by 6 bases, leaving 11 bases between them. The CDR3 contains 13 residues. The CDR3 DNA is TGTGCCAGCAGCTTGCCCCCGTCCCCCGAGCAGTACTTC. Translated, it gives CASSLPPSPEQYF.

This clone was recorded at least ten times. The V call is TRBV7-9, the J call TRBJ2-1; tentatively, D is TRBD1 (5 bases). The CDR3 covers 13 residues. Deletions cut 3 bases from V and 4 bases from J, with 7 bases between. The germline CDR1 and CDR2 sequences are SEHNR and FQNEAQ (reference sequence). Written as DNA, the CDR3 is TGTGCCAGCAGCTTCCAGGGTTACAATGAGCAGTTCTTC. Its translation: CASSFQGYNEQFF.

This chain links TRBV10-3 with TRBJ1-2, with 7 bases aligning to TRBD1. The germline CDR1 and CDR2 sequences are ENHRY and SYGVKD. With 6 bases clipped from V and 7 bases from J, the junction kept 8 bases outside the gene matches. The CDR3 length is 13 residues. CDR3 sequence: CAIRVDRDGGYTF. CDR3 coding DNA: TGTGCCATCAGGGTCGACAGGGACGGTGGCTACACCTTC.

This clone was counted only a few times. V usage is TRBV28 and J usage is TRBJ1-5, with 7 positions matching TRBD1. There are 16 residues in the CDR3. V dropped 5 bases and J dropped 4; count of bases not matched to a gene: 11. Germline V gene lookup returns CDR1 MDHEN and CDR2 SYDVKM. The CDR3 here is CASSTILQGRNQPQHF. The CDR3 nucleotides are TGTGCCAGCAGTACCATTTTACAGGGGCGAAATCAGCCCCAGCATTTT.

This chain joins TRBV19 and TRBJ1-5; TRBD1 matches 8 bases. In germline, CDR1 is LNHDA, CDR2 SQIVND (reference sequence). Trimming at V came to 7 bases and at J to 0 bases, leaving 14 bases not matched to a gene. The CDR3 is made up of 18 amino acids. CDR3 residues: CASTPGRGLPNSNQPQHF. The CDR3 DNA sequence: TGTGCCAGTACCCCTGGCAGGGGGCTCCCTAATAGCAATCAGCCCCAGCATTTT.

J is TRBJ1-6 and V is TRBV30; tentatively, D is TRBD1 (5 bases). V shed 3 bases and J shed 11 bases, with 14 bases lying between them. This CDR3 comprises 13 residues. Looked up from germline, CDR1 is GTSNPN and CDR2 is SVGIG (reference sequence). The CDR3: CAWRRQGLPPLHF. In DNA form, the CDR3 reads TGTGCCTGGAGGAGGCAGGGACTCCCACCCCTCCACTTT.

The chain employs TRBV6-6 and TRBJ1-2, with D uncertain. V was clipped by 0 bases and J by 0 bases, with 8 bases between them. The CDR3 sequence is 15 residues long. Per germline, CDR1 MNHNY and CDR2 SVGAGI (reference sequence). This chain's CDR3 is CASSYSGTANYGYTF. As DNA, the CDR3 is TGTGCCAGCAGTTACTCGGGCACCGCTAACTATGGCTACACCTTC.

The rearrangement links TRBV19 to TRBJ2-3, with 7 bases identical to TRBD1. CDR3 length equals 14 residues. Germline values: CDR1 LNHDA, CDR2 SQIVND (reference sequence). The junction had 4 bases not matched to a gene; V was cut back by 5 bases and J by 2 bases. CDR3 nucleotides: TGTGCCAGTAGTCCGGGACAGCCCACAGATACGCAGTATTTT. Translation gives CASSPGQPTDTQYF.